This T cell receptor beta chain emerged from a study of cytomegalovirus exposure and HLA in healthy donors. Overall study results and limits: CMV serostatus was the sole immune exposure data available.

The PCR ran on 60 Vbeta and 13 Jbeta primers. Sequencing was performed with immunoSEQ multiplex PCR; in TCRdb, only in-frame clones are kept and a portion is missing. The data show roughly 250,000 clones, about four fifths seen once. Concerning this clone itself: Its target is unknown.

The germline CDR1 and CDR2 sequences are LNHDA and SQIVND (reference sequence). This CDR3 spans 15 amino acids. V dropped 5 bases and J dropped 7 bases, with 17 bases sitting between them. The J gene is TRBJ1-4, the V gene TRBV19, with D uncertain. The source of this sequence is a girl aged 2 to 10 in good health and CMV-seronegative. Sample: PBMCs. Here the CDR3 reads CASSLFGIRVEKLFF. The DNA for the CDR3 is TGTGCCAGTAGTCTTTTCGGAATCCGGGTTGAAAAACTGTTTTTT.